A selection of T cell receptor beta chains follows, all from one sample in a study of cytomegalovirus exposure and HLA in healthy donors. Libraries were prepared by immunoSEQ multiplex PCR; TCRdb keeps only in-frame clonotypes and omits some of them. This sample's table reports 30,000 to 40,000 clones. Sequencing was performed on PBMCs. Receptor source: a middle-aged man in good health and CMV-seropositive. Both conserved end residues are part of each CDR3. The D gene is left open where the match is weak.

j_call d_call v_call cdr3_aa cdr3_nt
TRBJ2-1 TRBD2 TRBV5-6 CASSLLAGSVNEQFF TGTGCCAGCAGCTTACTAGCGGGATCCGTGAATGAGCAGTTCTTC
TRBJ2-7 NA TRBV6-6 CASSTRTGEYEQYF TGTGCCAGCAGTACCCGGACCGGGGAGTACGAGCAGTACTTC
TRBJ1-4 NA TRBV30 CAWSALDGLNEKLFF TGTGCCTGGAGTGCCTTGGACGGACTTAATGAAAAACTGTTTTTT
TRBJ2-2 NA TRBV7-2 CASSPRGQDTGELFF TGTGCCAGCAGCCCCCGCGGGCAGGACACCGGGGAGCTGTTTTTT
TRBJ1-1 TRBD1 TRBV9 CASSVGTGNIAGYTEAFF TGTGCCAGCAGCGTCGGGACAGGGAATATAGCAGGATACACTGAAGCTTTCTTT
TRBJ2-7 TRBD2 TRBV5-1 CASSLEGTSGEQYF TGCGCCAGCAGCTTGGAAGGGACTAGCGGAGAGCAGTACTTC
TRBJ2-7 TRBD2 TRBV7-3 CASSPGLAGAYEQYF TGTGCCAGCAGCCCCGGACTAGCGGGAGCATACGAGCAGTACTTC
TRBJ1-2 NA TRBV6-5 CASRWRGGYTF TGTGCCAGCAGATGGAGGGGAGGCTACACCTTC
TRBJ2-7 NA TRBV7-2 CASSLDSEQYF TGTGCCAGCAGCTTAGATTCCGAGCAGTACTTC
TRBJ2-7 TRBD1 TRBV5-1 CASSGRTGQSSYEQYF TGCGCCAGCAGCGGACGGACAGGACAAAGCTCCTACGAGCAGTACTTT
TRBJ2-6 TRBD2 TRBV5-5 CASSRSTSAFSGANVLTF TGTGCCAGCAGCCGATCGACTAGCGCCTTCTCTGGGGCCAACGTCCTGACTTTC
TRBJ2-3 NA TRBV30 CAWSETRVDTQYF TGTGCCTGGAGTGAGACTAGAGTGGATACGCAGTATTTT
TRBJ2-3 NA TRBV5-1 CASVYVGGTDTQYF TGCGCCAGCGTATACGTCGGCGGAACAGATACGCAGTATTTT
TRBJ2-7 TRBD1 TRBV27 CASSEGQGAPYEQYF TGTGCCAGCAGTGAGGGACAGGGGGCCCCCTACGAGCAGTACTTC
TRBJ1-2 NA TRBV14 CASSQGAVGYTF TGTGCCAGCAGCCAAGGTGCAGTTGGCTACACCTTC
TRBJ1-1 NA TRBV29-1 CSVAPGVGTEAFF TGCAGCGTGGCACCGGGAGTCGGGACTGAAGCTTTCTTT
TRBJ2-2 TRBD2 TRBV9 CASRLAGVGAGELFF TGTGCCAGCAGGCTAGCGGGAGTTGGCGCCGGGGAGCTGTTTTTT
TRBJ2-7 TRBD1 TRBV4-1 CASSRNDRGLYEQYF TGCGCCAGCAGCCGGAACGACAGGGGGCTCTACGAGCAGTACTTC
TRBJ1-2 NA TRBV6-5 CASSYSVLSYGYTF TGTGCCAGCAGTTACTCGGTCCTGAGCTATGGCTACACCTTC
TRBJ2-1 NA TRBV9 CASSVQPSILYNEQFF TGTGCCAGCAGCGTCCAGCCTAGCATTTTGTACAATGAGCAGTTCTTC
TRBJ2-3 NA TRBV6-6 CASRASTDTQYF TGTGCCAGCAGGGCTAGCACAGATACGCAGTATTTT
TRBJ2-7 NA TRBV6-5 CASTARQFPVGEQYF TGTGCCAGCACTGCTAGACAGTTCCCCGTGGGGGAGCAGTACTTC
TRBJ1-1 NA TRBV5-4 CASSLDRVNTEAFF TGTGCCAGCAGCTTGGACAGGGTGAACACTGAAGCTTTCTTT
TRBJ1-1 TRBD1 TRBV19 CASSPFSRGLNTEAFF TGTGCCAGTAGTCCCTTCTCAAGGGGGCTGAACACTGAAGCTTTCTTT
TRBJ1-1 TRBD1 TRBV4-3 CASSRRGREAFF TGCGCCAGCAGCCGCAGGGGGCGCGAAGCTTTCTTT
TRBJ2-2 NA TRBV19 CASSSGGGTGELFF TGTGCCAGTAGTTCGGGGGGCGGGACCGGGGAGCTGTTTTTT
TRBJ2-5 NA TRBV18 CASSTGSEETQYF TGTGCCAGCTCCACAGGGTCGGAAGAGACCCAGTACTTC
TRBJ1-3 NA TRBV7-8 CASSLGGHPRSGNTIYF TGTGCCAGCAGCTTAGGTGGGCACCCACGCTCTGGAAACACCATATATTTT